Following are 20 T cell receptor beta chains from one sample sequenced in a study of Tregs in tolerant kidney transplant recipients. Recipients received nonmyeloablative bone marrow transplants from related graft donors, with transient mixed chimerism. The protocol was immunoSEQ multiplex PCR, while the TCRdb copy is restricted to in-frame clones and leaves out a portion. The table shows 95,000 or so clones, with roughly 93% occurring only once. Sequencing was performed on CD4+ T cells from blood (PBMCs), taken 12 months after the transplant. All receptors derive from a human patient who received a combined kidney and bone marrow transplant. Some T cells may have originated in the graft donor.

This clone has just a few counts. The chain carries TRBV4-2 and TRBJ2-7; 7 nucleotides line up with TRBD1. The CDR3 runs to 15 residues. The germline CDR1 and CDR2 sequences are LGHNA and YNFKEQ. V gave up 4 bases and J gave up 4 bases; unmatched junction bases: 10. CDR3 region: CASSRWDAGGYEQYF. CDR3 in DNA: TGTGCCAGCAGCCGCTGGGACGCAGGGGGTTACGAGCAGTACTTC.

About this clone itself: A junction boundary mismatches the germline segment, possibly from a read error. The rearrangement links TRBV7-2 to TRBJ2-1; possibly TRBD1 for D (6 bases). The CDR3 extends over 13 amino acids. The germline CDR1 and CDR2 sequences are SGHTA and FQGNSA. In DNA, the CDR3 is TGTGCCAGCAACTTAGTAGGGGGATATGAGCAGTTCTTC. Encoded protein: CASNLVGGYEQFF.

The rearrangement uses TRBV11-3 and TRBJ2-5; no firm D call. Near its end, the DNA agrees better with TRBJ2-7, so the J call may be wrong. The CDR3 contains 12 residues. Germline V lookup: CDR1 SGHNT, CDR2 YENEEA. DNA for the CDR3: TGTGCCAGCAGCTTGTTAGTGTACGAGCAGTACTTC. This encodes CASSLLVYEQYF.

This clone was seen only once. The CDR3 reads CASSIGGQGRQPQHF. DNA for the CDR3: TGTGCCAGTAGTATTGGAGGACAGGGTCGTCAGCCCCAGCATTTT. This rearrangement joins TRBV19 to TRBJ1-5, with 8 bases lining up with TRBD1. V was pared by 3 bases and J by 6 bases, with 7 bases of the junction left unmatched. Germline V CDR1 and CDR2: LNHDA, SQIVND (reference sequence). The CDR3 runs to 15 residues.

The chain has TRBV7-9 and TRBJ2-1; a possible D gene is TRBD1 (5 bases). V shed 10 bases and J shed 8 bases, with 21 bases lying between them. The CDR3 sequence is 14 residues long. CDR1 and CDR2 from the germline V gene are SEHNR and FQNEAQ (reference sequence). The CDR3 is CATVTGRKIDEQFF. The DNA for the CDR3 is TGTGCCACTGTAACAGGTCGGAAAATTGATGAGCAGTTCTTC.

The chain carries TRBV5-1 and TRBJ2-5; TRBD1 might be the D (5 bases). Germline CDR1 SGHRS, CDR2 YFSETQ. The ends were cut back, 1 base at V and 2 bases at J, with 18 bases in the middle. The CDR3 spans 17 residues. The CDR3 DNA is TGCGCCAGCAGCTTGTACGCCCAGGACAACCCTCAAGAGACCCAGTACTTC. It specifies CASSLYAQDNPQETQYF. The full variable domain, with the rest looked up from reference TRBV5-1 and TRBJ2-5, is KAGVTQTPRYLIKTRGQQVTLSCSPISGHRSVSWYQQTPGQGLQFLFEYFSETQRNKGNFPGRFSGRQFSNSRSEMNVSTLELGDSALYLCASSLYAQDNPQETQYFGPGTRLLVL.

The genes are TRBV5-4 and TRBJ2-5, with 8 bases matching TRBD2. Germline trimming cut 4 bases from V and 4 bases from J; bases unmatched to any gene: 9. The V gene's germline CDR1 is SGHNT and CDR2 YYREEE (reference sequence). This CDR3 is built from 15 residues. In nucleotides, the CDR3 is TGTGCCAGCAGCGCTTTTGCGGGGGGCCCAGAGACCCAGTACTTC. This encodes CASSAFAGGPETQYF.

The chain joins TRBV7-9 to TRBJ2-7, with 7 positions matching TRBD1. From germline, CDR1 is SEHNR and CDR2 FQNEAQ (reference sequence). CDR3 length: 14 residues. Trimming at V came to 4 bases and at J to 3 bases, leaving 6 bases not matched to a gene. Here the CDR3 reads CASSSHRQGYEQYF. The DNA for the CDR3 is TGTGCCAGCAGCTCCCATCGACAGGGCTACGAGCAGTACTTC.

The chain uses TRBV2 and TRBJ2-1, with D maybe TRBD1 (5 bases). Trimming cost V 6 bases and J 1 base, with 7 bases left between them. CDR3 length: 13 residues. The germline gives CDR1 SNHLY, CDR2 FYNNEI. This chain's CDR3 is CASSQGSYNEQFF. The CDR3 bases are TGTGCCAGCAGCCAGGGTTCCTACAATGAGCAGTTCTTC.

CDR3 coding DNA: TGCGCCAGCAGCCAAGAAATGTGGGGCCCCGGGGAGCTGTTTTTT. This codes for CASSQEMWGPGELFF. V is TRBV4-3 and J is TRBJ2-2; the D gene is possibly TRBD1 (5 bases). The CDR3 runs 15 residues. Between the trimmed V and J ends, which lost 0 bases and 6 bases, there was a span of 11 bases. Germline-derived CDR1 and CDR2 are LGHNA and YSLEER.

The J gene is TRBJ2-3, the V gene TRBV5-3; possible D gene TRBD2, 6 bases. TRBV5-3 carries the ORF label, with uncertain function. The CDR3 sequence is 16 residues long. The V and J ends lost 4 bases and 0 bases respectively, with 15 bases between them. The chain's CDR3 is CARSPGLTPSTDTQYF. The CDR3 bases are TGTGCCAGAAGCCCAGGACTAACCCCTAGCACAGATACGCAGTATTTT.

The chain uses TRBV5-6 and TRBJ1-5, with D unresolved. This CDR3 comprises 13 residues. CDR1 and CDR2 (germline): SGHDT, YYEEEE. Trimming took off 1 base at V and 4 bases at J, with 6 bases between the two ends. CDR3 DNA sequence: TGTGCCAGCAGCTTGACCAGTAATCAGCCCCAGCATTTT. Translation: CASSLTSNQPQHF.

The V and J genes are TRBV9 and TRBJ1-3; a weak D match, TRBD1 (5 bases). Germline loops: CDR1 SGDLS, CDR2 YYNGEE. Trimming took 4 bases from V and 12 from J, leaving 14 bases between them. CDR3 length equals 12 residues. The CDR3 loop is CASSIGQGLIYF. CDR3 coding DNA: TGTGCCAGCAGCATCGGGCAGGGTCTCATATATTTT.

The CDR3 loop is CASSHSAGGYYEQYF. DNA of the CDR3: TGTGCCAGCAGCCACTCAGCGGGAGGTTACTACGAGCAGTACTTC. The chain couples TRBV4-2 to TRBJ2-5; 9 nucleotides agree with TRBD2. TRBJ2-7 explains the end of the DNA better; the J call may be wrong. Germline loops: CDR1 LGHNA, CDR2 YNFKEQ. This CDR3 comprises 15 residues.

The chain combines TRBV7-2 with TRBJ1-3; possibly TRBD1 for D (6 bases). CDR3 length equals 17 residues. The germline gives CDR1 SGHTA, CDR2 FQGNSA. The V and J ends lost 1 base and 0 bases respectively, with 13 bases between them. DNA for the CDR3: TGTGCCAGCAGCTTAGTGCTCGGACAGAGCTCTGGAAACACCATATATTTT. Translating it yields CASSLVLGQSSGNTIYF.

This CDR3 is CAWSVRRTSGRSYEQFF. The CDR3 region has the DNA TGTGCCTGGAGTGTACGGAGGACTAGCGGGAGGAGCTATGAGCAGTTCTTC. The chain combines TRBV30 with TRBJ2-1, with 14 nucleotides matching TRBD2. The ends lost 0 bases at V and 8 bases at J; junction bases unmatched: 9. Germline CDR1 is GTSNPN and CDR2 is SVGIG (reference sequence). The CDR3 covers 17 residues.

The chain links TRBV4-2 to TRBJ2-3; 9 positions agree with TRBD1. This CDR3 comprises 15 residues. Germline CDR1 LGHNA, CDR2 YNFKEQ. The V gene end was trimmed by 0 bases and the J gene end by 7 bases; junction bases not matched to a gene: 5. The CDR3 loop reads CASSQDGTGWNTQYF. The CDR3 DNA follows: TGTGCCAGCAGCCAAGATGGGACAGGGTGGAATACGCAGTATTTT.

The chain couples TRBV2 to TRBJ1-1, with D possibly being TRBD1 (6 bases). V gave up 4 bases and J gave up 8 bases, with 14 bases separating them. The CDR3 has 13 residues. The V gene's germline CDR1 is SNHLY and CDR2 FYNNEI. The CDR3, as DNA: TGTGCCAGCAGTGTGGGGGAGGGGACAGAAGCTTTCTTT. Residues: CASSVGEGTEAFF. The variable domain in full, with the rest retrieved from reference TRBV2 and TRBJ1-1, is EPEVTQTPSHQVTQMGQEVILRCVPISNHLYFYWYRQILGQKVEFLVSFYNNEISEKSEIFDDQFSVERPDGSNFTLKIRSTKLEDSAMYFCASSVGEGTEAFFGQGTRLTVV.

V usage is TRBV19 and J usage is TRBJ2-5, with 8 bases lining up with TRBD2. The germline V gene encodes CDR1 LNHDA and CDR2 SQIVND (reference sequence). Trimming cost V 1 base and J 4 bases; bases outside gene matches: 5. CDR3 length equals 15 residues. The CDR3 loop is CASSIAAREGETQYF. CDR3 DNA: TGTGCCAGTAGTATAGCGGCTCGGGAGGGAGAGACCCAGTACTTC.

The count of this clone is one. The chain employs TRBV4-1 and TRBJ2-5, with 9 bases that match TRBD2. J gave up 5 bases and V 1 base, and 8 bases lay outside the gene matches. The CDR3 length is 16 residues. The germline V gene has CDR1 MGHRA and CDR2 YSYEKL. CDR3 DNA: TGCGCCAGCAGCCAAGGAACGGGGCTAGCGGGGGAGACCCAGTACTTC. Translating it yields CASSQGTGLAGETQYF.